This TCR beta chain was sequenced in a study of T cells in Graves' hyperthyroidism and ophthalmopathy. There are 13 residues in the CDR3. CDR1 and CDR2 (germline): LGHDT, YNNKEL (reference sequence). The V gene lost 5 bases and the J gene lost 11 bases, with 16 bases spanning the gap. On the basis of clinical symptoms, serum thyroxine and TRAb, thyroid ultrasound and orbital computed tomography, diagnoses were made. Using less than 12 ml of fresh peripheral blood, PBMCs were prepared. Regions amplified from RNA transcripts were the TCR beta CDR3 regions. The HTBI primer set served for first-round RT-PCR of the TCR CDR3. One entry per CDR3 protein, called by TCRdb with MiXCR from the multiplex PCR reads. The data contain 540,000 or so distinct CDR3 sequences, about a sixth of them singletons. This clonotype was seen ten or more times.

This TCR was sampled from a woman aged 25 to 45 with Graves' hyperthyroidism. The sequencing sample was made of blood. This chain connects TRBV3-1 to TRBJ1-5; tentatively, D is TRBD1 (6 bases). For the CDR3, the DNA is TGTGCCAGCAGCGAGGCACCGCAGGGGACCCAGCATTTT. Translating gives CASSEAPQGTQHF.